The T cell receptor beta chain described here comes from a study of blood T cells in healthy people across ages. Study-wide findings and caveats: No one knew whether donors had CMV, which possibly confounded expanded clonotype changes.

Concerning this clonotype itself: As yet, its antigen is unknown.

This CDR3 has 16 residues. V lost 2 bases and J lost 9; bases outside the gene matches: 11. Per the germline V gene, CDR1 is SGHAT and CDR2 is FQDESV (reference sequence). Through a sample-barcoded 5' primer and a J-beta primer mix, a second PCR was run for roughly 6 to 12 cycles. A 12-random-nucleotide template-switch adaptor tagged each cDNA molecule. From each sample, at least 2.5 million paired-end reads containing CDR3 were obtained. TCRdb ran MiXCR on the 5' RACE reads and lists one entry per CDR3 protein. This table has over 1,200,000 distinct CDR3 sequences, almost 60% appearing once. Samples each had at least 6 micrograms of total RNA extracted.

The rearrangement joins TRBV11-1 to TRBJ2-7, with 12 bases matching TRBD2. Sequenced: blood. This clonotype was sampled from a young man in good health. The CDR3 region has the DNA TGTGCCAGCAGCTTAAACCGGCGACTAGCGGGAGAGGTGCAGTACTTC. This gives the protein CASSLNRRLAGEVQYF.